The 4 T cell receptor beta chains reported below all come from one sample, sequenced in a study of T cell repertoires in cytomegalovirus infection. In TCRdb, the reads were re-called with MiXCR into one record per CDR3 protein. There are roughly 310,000 distinct CDR3 sequences in the sample; about a sixth occur only once, and 12% lies in the top ten. What was sequenced was PBMCs. These receptors were obtained from a human donor in good health (CMV status not recorded). Some clones in this sample may be carry-over from other donors' samples.

This clonotype was picked up many times. The chain couples TRBV28 to TRBJ2-4; possible D gene TRBD2, 5 bases. V was clipped by 5 bases and J by 3 bases, with 17 bases between them. CDR1 is MDHEN, CDR2 SYDVKM, per germline. The length of the CDR3 is 16 residues. This chain's CDR3 is CASSTRTQGGKNIQYF. DNA of the CDR3: TGTGCCAGCAGTACAAGGACTCAAGGCGGCAAAAACATTCAGTACTTC.

V is TRBV7-9 and J is TRBJ1-4; D is perhaps TRBD1 (5 bases). V lost 2 bases and J lost 0, with 10 bases in between. Germline V gene data show CDR1 as SEHNR and CDR2 as FQNEAQ (reference sequence). CDR3 length: 16 amino acids. DNA of the CDR3: TGTGCCAGCAGCTTACAGGGAAGAGCAACTAATGAAAAACTGTTTTTT. Translated, it gives CASSLQGRATNEKLFF.

The J gene is TRBJ1-2, the V gene TRBV28; 7 bases agree with TRBD1. This CDR3 is 13 amino acids long. Trimming removed 5 bases from V and 4 bases from J; junction bases left unmatched: 4. From germline, CDR1 is MDHEN and CDR2 SYDVKM. CDR3 in amino acids: CASSRDRAYGYTF. For the CDR3, the DNA is TGTGCCAGCAGTCGGGACAGAGCCTATGGCTACACCTTC.

This clonotype was seen ten or more times. The chain has TRBV6-2 or TRBV6-3 and TRBJ2-1; maybe TRBD2 (6 bases). Germline CDR1 is MNHEY and CDR2 is SVGEGT. CDR3 length: 21 residues. V was trimmed by 6 bases and J by 4 bases, leaving 34 bases between them. CDR3 in DNA: TGTGCCAGCAGCTACCCCATCGGGGGTAGGGGCCCCCCGAGATTTTACAATGAGCAGTTCTTC. Amino acids: CASSYPIGGRGPPRFYNEQFF.